This TCR beta chain derives from a study of cytomegalovirus exposure and HLA in healthy donors. The PCR ran on 60 Vbeta and 13 Jbeta primers. Sequencing was performed with immunoSEQ multiplex PCR; in TCRdb, only in-frame clones are kept and a portion is missing. The table includes 100,000 to 150,000 clones, about 74% detected once. V was pared by 2 bases and J by 10 bases, with 9 bases between. The CDR3 has 12 amino acids. Germline assignment: CDR1 MNHNS and CDR2 SASEGT. This TCR was recovered from a male donor in good health and CMV-seronegative. V and J are TRBV6-1 and TRBJ2-1, with D possibly being TRBD1 (6 bases). Material for sequencing was PBMCs. CDR3 protein: CASSERDTEQFF. As DNA, the CDR3 is TGTGCCAGCAGTGAAAGGGACACCGAGCAGTTCTTC.